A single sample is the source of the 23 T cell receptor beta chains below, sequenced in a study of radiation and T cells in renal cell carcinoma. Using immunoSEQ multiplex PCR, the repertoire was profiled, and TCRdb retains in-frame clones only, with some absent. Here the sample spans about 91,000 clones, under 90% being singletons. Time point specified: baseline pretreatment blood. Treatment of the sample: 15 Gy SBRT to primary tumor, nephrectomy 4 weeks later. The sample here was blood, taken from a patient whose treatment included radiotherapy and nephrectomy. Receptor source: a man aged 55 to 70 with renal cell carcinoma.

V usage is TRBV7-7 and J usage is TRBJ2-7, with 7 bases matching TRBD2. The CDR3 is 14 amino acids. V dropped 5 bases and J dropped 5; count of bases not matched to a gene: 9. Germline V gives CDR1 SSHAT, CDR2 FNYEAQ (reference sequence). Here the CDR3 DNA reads TGTGCCAGCAGCCCCGGGCGGAGCGGGAACGAGCAGTACTTC. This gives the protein CASSPGRSGNEQYF.

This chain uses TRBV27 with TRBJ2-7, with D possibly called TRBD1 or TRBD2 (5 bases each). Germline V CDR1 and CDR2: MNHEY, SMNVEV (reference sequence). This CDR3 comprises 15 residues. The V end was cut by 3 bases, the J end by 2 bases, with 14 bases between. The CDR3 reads CASSFGGAPTYEQYF. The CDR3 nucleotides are TGTGCCAGCAGTTTTGGGGGTGCCCCTACCTACGAGCAGTACTTC.

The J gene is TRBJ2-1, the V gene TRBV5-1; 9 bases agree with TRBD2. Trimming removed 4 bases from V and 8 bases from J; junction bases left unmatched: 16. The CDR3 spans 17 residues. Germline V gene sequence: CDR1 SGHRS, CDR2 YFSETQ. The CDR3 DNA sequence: TGCGCCAGCAGCCCCTTGGTGGGGCGGGAGGGAGGCGATGAGCAGTTCTTC. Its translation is CASSPLVGREGGDEQFF.

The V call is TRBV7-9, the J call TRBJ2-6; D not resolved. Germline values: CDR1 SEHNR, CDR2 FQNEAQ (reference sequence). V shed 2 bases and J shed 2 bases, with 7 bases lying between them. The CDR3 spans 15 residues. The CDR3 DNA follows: TGTGCCAGCAGCTTAACCGACACTGGGGCCAACGTCCTGACTTTC. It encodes CASSLTDTGANVLTF.

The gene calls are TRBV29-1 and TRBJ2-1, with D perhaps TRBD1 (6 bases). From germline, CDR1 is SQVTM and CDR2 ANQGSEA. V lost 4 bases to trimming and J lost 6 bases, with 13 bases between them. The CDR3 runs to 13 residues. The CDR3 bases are TGCAGCGTTGCTCAGGGGCCTGGCAATGAGCAGTTCTTC. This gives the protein CSVAQGPGNEQFF.

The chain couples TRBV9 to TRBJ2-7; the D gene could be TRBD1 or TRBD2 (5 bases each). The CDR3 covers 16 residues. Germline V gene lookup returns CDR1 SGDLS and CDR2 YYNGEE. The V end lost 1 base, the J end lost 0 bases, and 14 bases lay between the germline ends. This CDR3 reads CASSVHRDGLSYEQYF. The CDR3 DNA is TGTGCCAGCAGCGTACACCGGGACGGGCTCTCCTACGAGCAGTACTTC. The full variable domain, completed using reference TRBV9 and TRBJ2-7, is DSGVTQTPKHLITATGQRVTLRCSPRSGDLSVYWYQQSLDQGLQFLIQYYNGEERAKGNILERFSAQQFPDLHSELNLSSLELGDSALYFCASSVHRDGLSYEQYFGPGTRLTVT.

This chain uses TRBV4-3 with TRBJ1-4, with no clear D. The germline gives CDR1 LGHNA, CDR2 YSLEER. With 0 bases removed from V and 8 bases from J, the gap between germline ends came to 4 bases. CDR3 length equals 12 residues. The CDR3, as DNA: TGCGCCAGCAGCCAAGACAGGGAAAAACTGTTTTTT. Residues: CASSQDREKLFF.

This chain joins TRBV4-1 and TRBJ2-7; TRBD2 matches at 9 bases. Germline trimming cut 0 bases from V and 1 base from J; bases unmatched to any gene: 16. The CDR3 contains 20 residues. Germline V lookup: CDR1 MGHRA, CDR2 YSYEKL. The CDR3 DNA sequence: TGCGCCAGCAGCCAAGATCTCTTTCTAGCGGGAAACGAGAAATCCTACGAGCAGTACTTC. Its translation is CASSQDLFLAGNEKSYEQYF.

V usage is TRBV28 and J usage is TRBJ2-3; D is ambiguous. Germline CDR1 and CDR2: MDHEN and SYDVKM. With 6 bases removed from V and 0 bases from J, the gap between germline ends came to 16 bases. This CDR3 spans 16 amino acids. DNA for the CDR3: TGTGCCAGCAGCTCTCGGGCCAAATATAGCACAGATACGCAGTATTTT. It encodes CASSSRAKYSTDTQYF.

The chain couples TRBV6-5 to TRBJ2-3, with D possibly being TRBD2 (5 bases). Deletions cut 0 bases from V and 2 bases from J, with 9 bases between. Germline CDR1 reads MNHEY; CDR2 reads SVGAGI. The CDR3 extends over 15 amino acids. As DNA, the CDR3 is TGTGCCAGCAGTTACTCTACCGGGAACACAGATACGCAGTATTTT. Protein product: CASSYSTGNTDTQYF.

The CDR3 sequence: CASSQRGASGASTDTQYF. The CDR3 DNA reads as TGTGCCAGCAGCCAGAGGGGAGCGAGCGGGGCTAGCACAGATACGCAGTATTTT. The rearrangement links TRBV4-2 to TRBJ2-3; 7 nucleotides match TRBD2. This CDR3 is built from 18 residues. V lost 3 bases, J lost 0 bases, and 12 bases stayed unmatched. Germline CDR1 LGHNA, CDR2 YNFKEQ.

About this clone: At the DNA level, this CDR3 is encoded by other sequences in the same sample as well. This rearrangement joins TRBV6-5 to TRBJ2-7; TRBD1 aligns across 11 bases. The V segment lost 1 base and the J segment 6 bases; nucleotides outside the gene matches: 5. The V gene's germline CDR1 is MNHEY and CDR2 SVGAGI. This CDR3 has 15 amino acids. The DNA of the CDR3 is TGTGCCAGCAGTTACTTGCCGGGACAGGGGGGCGAGCAGTACTTC. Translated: CASSYLPGQGGEQYF.

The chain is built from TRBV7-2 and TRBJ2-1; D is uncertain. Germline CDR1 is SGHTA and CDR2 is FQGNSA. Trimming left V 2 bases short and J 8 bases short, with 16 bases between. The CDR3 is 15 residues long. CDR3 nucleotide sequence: TGTGCCAGCAGCTTAATCTCCGGGCATGGGGATGAGCAGTTCTTC. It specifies CASSLISGHGDEQFF.

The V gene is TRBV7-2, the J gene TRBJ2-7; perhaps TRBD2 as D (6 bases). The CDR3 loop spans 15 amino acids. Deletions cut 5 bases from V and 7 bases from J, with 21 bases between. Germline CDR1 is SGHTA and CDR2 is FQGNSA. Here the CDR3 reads CASSLGATGVGEQYF. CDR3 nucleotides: TGTGCCAGCAGCCTAGGTGCTACGGGGGTGGGTGAGCAGTACTTC.

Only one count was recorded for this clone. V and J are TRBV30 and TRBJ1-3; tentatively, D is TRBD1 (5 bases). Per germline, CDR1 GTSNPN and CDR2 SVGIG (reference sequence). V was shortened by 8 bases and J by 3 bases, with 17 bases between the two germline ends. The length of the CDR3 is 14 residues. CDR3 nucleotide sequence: TGTGCCCACTCTCCAGGGTCTGATGGAAACACCATATATTTT. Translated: CAHSPGSDGNTIYF.

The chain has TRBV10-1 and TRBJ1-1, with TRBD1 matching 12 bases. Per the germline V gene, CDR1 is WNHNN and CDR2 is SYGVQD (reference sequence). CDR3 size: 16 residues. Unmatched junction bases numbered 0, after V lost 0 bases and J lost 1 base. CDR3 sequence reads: CASSESGQGANTEAFF. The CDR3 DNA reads TGCGCCAGCAGTGAGTCGGGACAGGGGGCGAACACTGAAGCTTTCTTT.

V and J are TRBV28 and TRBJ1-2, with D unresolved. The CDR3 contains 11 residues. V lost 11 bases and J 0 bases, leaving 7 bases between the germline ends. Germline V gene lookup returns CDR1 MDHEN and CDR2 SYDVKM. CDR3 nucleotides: TGTGCCTCGGGGACTAACTATGGCTACACCTTC. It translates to CASGTNYGYTF.

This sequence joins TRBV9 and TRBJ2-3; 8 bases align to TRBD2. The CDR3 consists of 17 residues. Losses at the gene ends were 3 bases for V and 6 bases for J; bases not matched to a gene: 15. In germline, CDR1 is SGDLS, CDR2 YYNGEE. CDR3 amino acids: CASSEPSLGAGVDTQYF. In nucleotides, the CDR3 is TGTGCCAGCAGCGAACCAAGTCTTGGAGCGGGAGTGGATACGCAGTATTTT.

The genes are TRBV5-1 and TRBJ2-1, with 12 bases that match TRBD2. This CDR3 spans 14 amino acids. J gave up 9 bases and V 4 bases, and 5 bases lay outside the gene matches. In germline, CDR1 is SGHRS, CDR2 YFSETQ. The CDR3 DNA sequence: TGCGCCAGCAGCCCACTAGCGGGAGGAGGTGAGCAGTTCTTC. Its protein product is CASSPLAGGGEQFF.

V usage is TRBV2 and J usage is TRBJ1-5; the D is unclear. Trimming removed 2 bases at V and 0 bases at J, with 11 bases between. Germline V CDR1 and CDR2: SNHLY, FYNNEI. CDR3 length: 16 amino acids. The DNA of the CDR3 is TGTGCCAGCAGTGAATGGGCAGTTTCTAGCAATCAGCCCCAGCATTTT. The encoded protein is CASSEWAVSSNQPQHF.

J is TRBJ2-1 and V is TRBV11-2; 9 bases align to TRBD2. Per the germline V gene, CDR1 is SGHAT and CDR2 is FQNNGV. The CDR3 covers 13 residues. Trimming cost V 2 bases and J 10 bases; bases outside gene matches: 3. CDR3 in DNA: TGTGCCAGCAGCTTACTCCTAGCGGGAGAGCAGTTCTTC. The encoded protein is CASSLLLAGEQFF.

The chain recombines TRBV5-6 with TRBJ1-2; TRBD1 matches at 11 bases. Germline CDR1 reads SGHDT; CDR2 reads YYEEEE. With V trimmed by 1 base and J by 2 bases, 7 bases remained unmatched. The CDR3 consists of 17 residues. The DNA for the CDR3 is TGTGCCAGCAGCTTGCCGGACAGGGGGCCTCAAAACTATGGCTACACCTTC. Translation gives CASSLPDRGPQNYGYTF.

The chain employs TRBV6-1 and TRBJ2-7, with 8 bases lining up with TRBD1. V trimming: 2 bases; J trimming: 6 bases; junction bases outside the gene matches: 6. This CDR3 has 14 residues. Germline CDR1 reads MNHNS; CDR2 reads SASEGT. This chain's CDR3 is CASSELDRVTEQYF. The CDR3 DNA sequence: TGTGCCAGCAGTGAATTGGACAGGGTAACCGAGCAGTACTTC.